This T cell receptor beta chain is from a study of PD-1 blockade in classical Hodgkin lymphoma. Broader study findings: Causes of the repertoire differences remain undefined, possibly disease activity or prior therapy.

All the patients suffered relapse after autologous stem cell transplantation, and brentuximab vedotin exposure differed. The protocol was immunoSEQ multiplex PCR, while the TCRdb copy is restricted to in-frame clones and leaves out a portion. The sample lists 10,000 to 12,000 clones, about three quarters occurring once. This clone was seen only a few times. Its matching antigen is unknown. The germline V gene has CDR1 WNHNN and CDR2 SYGVQD (reference sequence). The V end lost 2 bases, the J end lost 3 bases, and 8 bases lay between the germline ends. This CDR3 contains 13 residues. The receptor was isolated from a human donor with classical Hodgkin lymphoma. Material: peripheral blood mononuclear cells (PBMCs), obtained at baseline. The chain combines TRBV10-1 with TRBJ2-7, with TRBD2 as a possible D gene (6 bases). This CDR3 is CASSERRGYEQYF. The CDR3 region has the DNA TGCGCCAGCAGTGAGAGGAGGGGCTACGAGCAGTACTTC.